This T cell receptor beta chain was recovered during a study of T-cell reconstitution after alpha-beta-depleted transplantation in children. Germline V gene lookup returns CDR1 ENHRY and CDR2 SYGVKD. V was cut by 3 bases and J by 4 bases, with 13 bases left in between. CDR3 length equals 15 residues. In the case of this clonotype: Its target is not known.

Researchers prepared the TCRbeta library using unique molecular identifiers, the study reports. One entry per CDR3 protein, called by TCRdb with MiXCR from the PCR reads. The table shows fewer than 250,000 distinct CDR3 sequences, with under 20% occurring only once. General study findings and limits: Two months or so post-transplant, alpha-beta T cells reportedly derived from several hundred expanded graft clones.

V usage is TRBV10-3 and J usage is TRBJ1-5, with D perhaps matching TRBD1 (6 bases). The clonotype comes from a male patient aged 2 to 10 who had a stem cell transplant for acute lymphoblastic leukemia, so the T cells may come from the graft donor. Sample: PBMCs, mostly from graft donor cells, taken 360 days after TCRalphabeta/CD19-depleted stem cell transplant. The CDR3 protein is CAISDGYRENQPQHF. CDR3 nucleotides: TGTGCCATCAGTGATGGTTACAGGGAGAATCAGCCCCAGCATTTT.